These T cell receptor beta chains were read from a single sample in a study of T cell responses to AZD1222 COVID-19 vaccine. Produced via immunoSEQ multiplex PCR; TCRdb's table is partial and in-frame only. The profile shows roughly 120,000 clones, around 85% of them singletons. The material was peripheral blood, obtained 28 days after the second AZD1222 dose. All receptors come from an adult who received the AZD1222 COVID-19 vaccine. CDR3s leave out the opening cysteine and the closing phenylalanine or tryptophan. The D gene is left open where the match is weak.

TRBJ2-7 TRBD2 TRBV7-2 ASSVDSGGAGVEQY
TRBJ2-1 NA TRBV7-2 ASSLGGVTSYNEQF
TRBJ1-1 NA TRBV4-3 ASSNVDSMNTEAF
TRBJ1-1 TRBD1 TRBV4-2 ASSPDRAGGTEAF
TRBJ2-3 NA TRBV6-2/TRBV6-3 ASSWLQGDTQY
TRBJ1-1 NA TRBV5-4 ASSFWTATEAF
TRBJ2-7 NA TRBV19 ASRGGAYEQY
TRBJ1-2 TRBD1 TRBV11-2 ASSRRDRGNYGYT
TRBJ2-1 TRBD2 TRBV3-1/TRBV3-2 ASSPLRIGGSYNEQF
TRBJ2-3 NA TRBV5-1 ASSLSDTQY
TRBJ2-5 NA TRBV3-1/TRBV3-2 ASSQDSRGETQY
TRBJ1-5 TRBD1 TRBV2 ASRGGQLSNQPQH
TRBJ2-5 TRBD1 TRBV30 AWNTGGETQY
TRBJ1-6 NA TRBV21-1 ASSKGTGYSPLH
TRBJ1-1 NA TRBV5-1 ASSPWGAPGTEAF
TRBJ2-5 NA TRBV7-2 ASSLAPGRSISPGTQY
TRBJ1-2 TRBD1 TRBV6-5 ASRAGQGYYGYT
TRBJ1-2 TRBD1 TRBV29-1 SVVLGTGGYGYT
TRBJ2-7 TRBD2 TRBV28 ASRLSGGRSEQY
TRBJ2-4 TRBD1 TRBV6-5 ASRSTGLGENIQY
TRBJ2-1 NA TRBV24-1 ATGAVNEQF
TRBJ2-5 TRBD2 TRBV6-5 ASTPGGVQETQY
TRBJ1-5 NA TRBV30 AWSVRDVQPQH
TRBJ2-7 NA TRBV4-3 ASSQDSASEQY
TRBJ1-5 NA TRBV20-1 SASSQGDQPQH
TRBJ2-1 NA TRBV7-5 ARSLGSVGDL
TRBJ1-1 NA TRBV5-1 ASSLEWPPGNTEAF
TRBJ2-5 TRBD2 TRBV19 ASSIPQRGVQETQY
TRBJ1-2 TRBD1 TRBV5-1 ASSLAETGSGYT
TRBJ1-1 TRBD1 TRBV6-5 ASSSTGTGDTEAF
TRBJ2-7 NA TRBV28 ASSFLSIQGNYEQY
TRBJ2-2 NA TRBV2 ASSGQYNTGELF
TRBJ2-4 NA TRBV16 ASTRDTPIQY
TRBJ1-6 NA TRBV28 ASSSSGRSTLH
TRBJ2-1 TRBD1 TRBV5-1 ASSLAGTVYNEQF
TRBJ2-7 NA TRBV2 ASSVKYEQY
TRBJ2-7 NA TRBV6-2/TRBV6-3 ASSQDWTAKQY
TRBJ2-7 NA TRBV5-1 ASSLDRSFYEQY
TRBJ1-5 NA TRBV11-2 ASGLQIAQPQH
TRBJ2-7 NA TRBV5-1 ASSGPTDASYEQY
TRBJ2-7 NA TRBV2 ASSGGPFPGEQY
TRBJ2-7 TRBD1 TRBV18 ASSQGQDYEQY
TRBJ1-4 NA TRBV6-1 ASSPMAGRGEKLF
TRBJ1-4 NA TRBV6-5 ASGETASNEKLF
TRBJ1-5 NA TRBV21-1 ATGKLATYSNQPQH